Presented here are 5 T cell receptor beta chains from one specimen sequenced in a study of cytomegalovirus exposure and HLA in healthy donors. Vbeta (60) and Jbeta (13) primers were used in the PCR. Clones were sequenced by immunoSEQ multiplex PCR, and TCRdb holds only the in-frame ones, with some missing. The sample carries 70,000 to 100,000 clones, around 70% recorded once. The material sequenced was PBMCs. Every receptor here comes from a middle-aged man in good health and CMV-seronegative.

This sequence joins TRBV29-1 and TRBJ2-7; unclear D gene. This CDR3 has 9 residues. The germline CDR1 and CDR2 sequences are SQVTM and ANQGSEA. The CDR3 loop is CRAYYEQYV. The DNA of the CDR3 is TGCAGGGCTTACTACGAGCAGTACGTC.

This clone was counted only a few times. The chain has TRBV5-6 and TRBJ2-7, with 13 nucleotides matching TRBD2. The length of the CDR3 is 15 residues. V lost 5 bases to trimming and J lost 6 bases; unmatched junction nucleotides: 8. Germline lookup yields CDR1 SGHDT and CDR2 YYEEEE. The CDR3 DNA sequence: TGTGCCAGCAGGCAAGGACTAGCGGGAGCGTCCGAGCAGTACGTC. It yields the protein CASRQGLAGASEQYV.

V is TRBV6-4 and J is TRBJ2-1; 15 bases line up with TRBD2. Germline V CDR1 and CDR2: MRHNA, SNTAGT. The CDR3 spans 15 residues. Germline trimming cut 2 bases from V and 7 bases from J; bases unmatched to any gene: 0. This chain's CDR3 is CASSDGTSGGNEQFF. In DNA form, the CDR3 reads TGTGCCAGCAGTGACGGGACTAGCGGGGGGAATGAGCAGTTCTTC.

The V and J genes are TRBV7-9 and TRBJ2-7; TRBD1 is a possible D gene (7 bases). The CDR3 length is 15 residues. The germline gives CDR1 SEHNR, CDR2 FQNEAQ (reference sequence). The V gene lost 6 bases and the J gene lost 2 bases, with 17 bases spanning the gap. The CDR3 region has the DNA TGTGCCAGCAGGGCGCGGCAGGGGGGCACCTACGAGCAGTACGTC. This translates into CASRARQGGTYEQYV.

The rearrangement uses TRBV28 and TRBJ2-1; TRBD1 aligns across 10 bases. CDR1 and CDR2 (germline): MDHEN, SYDVKM. J lost 12 bases, V lost 1 base, and 9 bases had no gene match. The CDR3 contains 15 residues. Written as DNA, the CDR3 is TGTGCCAGCAGTTTATTGGGACAGGGGACTAGGGGGCAGTTCTTC. This sequence encodes CASSLLGQGTRGQFF.